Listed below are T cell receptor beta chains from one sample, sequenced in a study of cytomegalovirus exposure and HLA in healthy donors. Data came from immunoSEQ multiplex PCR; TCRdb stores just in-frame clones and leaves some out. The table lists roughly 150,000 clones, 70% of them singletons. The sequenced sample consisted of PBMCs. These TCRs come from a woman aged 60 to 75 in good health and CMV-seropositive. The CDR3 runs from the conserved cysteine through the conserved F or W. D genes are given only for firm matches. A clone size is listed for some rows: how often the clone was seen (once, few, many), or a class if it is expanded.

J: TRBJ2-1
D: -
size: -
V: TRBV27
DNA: TGTGCCAGCAGTCGGGGGGCAGGATACTACAATGAGCAGTTCTTC
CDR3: CASSRGAGYYNEQFF

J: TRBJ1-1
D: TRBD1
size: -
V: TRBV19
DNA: TGTGCCAGTAGTAAATTCACAGGGGGTGCGGAAGCTTTCTTT
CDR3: CASSKFTGGAEAFF

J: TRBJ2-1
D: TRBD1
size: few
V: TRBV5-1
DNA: TGCGCCAGCAGCATCGGACAGGGGGCCAATGAGCAGTTCTTC
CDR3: CASSIGQGANEQFF

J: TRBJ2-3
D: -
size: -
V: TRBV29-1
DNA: TGCAGCGTTGAAGACAGGAAATCATCTAGCACAGATACGCAGTATTTT
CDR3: CSVEDRKSSSTDTQYF

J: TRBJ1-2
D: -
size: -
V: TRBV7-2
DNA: TGTGCCAGCAGCGGGCGCGGCAGGGAAGGGAACTATGGCTACACCTTC
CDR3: CASSGRGREGNYGYTF

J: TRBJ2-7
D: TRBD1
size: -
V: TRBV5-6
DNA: TGTGCCAGCAGCCCAGGGACAGGGAATTGGGAGCAGTACTTC
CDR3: CASSPGTGNWEQYF

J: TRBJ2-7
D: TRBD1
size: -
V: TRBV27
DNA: TGTGCCAGCAGTAGGCCGGGACAGGGGTCTTACGAGCAGTACTTC
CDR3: CASSRPGQGSYEQYF

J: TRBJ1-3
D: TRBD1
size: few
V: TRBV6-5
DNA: TGTGCCAGCAGACAGACAGGGGGAAACACCATATATTTT
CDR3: CASRQTGGNTIYF

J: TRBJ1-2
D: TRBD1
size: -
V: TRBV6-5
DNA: TGTGCCAGCAGTTCCGAACCTGGACAGGGGAAGTATGGCTACACCTTC
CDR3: CASSSEPGQGKYGYTF

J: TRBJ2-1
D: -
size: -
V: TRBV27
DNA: TGTGCCAGCAGTTTAGAACAGGGTGTACCGAATGAGCAGTTCTTC
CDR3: CASSLEQGVPNEQFF

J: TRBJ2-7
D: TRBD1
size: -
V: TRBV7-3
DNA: TGTGCCAGCAGCCCGACAGGGCCTGGCGAGCAGTACTTC
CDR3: CASSPTGPGEQYF

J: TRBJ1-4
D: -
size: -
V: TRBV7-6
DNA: TGTGCCAGCAGCCGGGGGGGCTCAACTAATGAAAAACTGTTTTTT
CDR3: CASSRGGSTNEKLFF

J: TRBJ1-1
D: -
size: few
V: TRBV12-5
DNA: TGTGCTAGTGGTTTGGTAGAGGAGGGTGAAGCTTTCTTT
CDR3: CASGLVEEGEAFF

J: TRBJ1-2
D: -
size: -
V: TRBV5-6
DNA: TGTGCCAGCAGCTTGGCCATCGACAGCAACTATGGCTACACCTTC
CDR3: CASSLAIDSNYGYTF

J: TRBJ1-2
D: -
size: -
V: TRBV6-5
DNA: TGTGCCAGCAGTTCATCGACAGGAGTGGGAGGCTACACCTTC
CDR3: CASSSSTGVGGYTF

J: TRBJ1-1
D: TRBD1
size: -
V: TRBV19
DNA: TGTGCCAGTAGTGTCCCTCCGGGACAGGGGGTATTCTTGGCTGAAGCTTTCTTT
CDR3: CASSVPPGQGVFLAEAFF

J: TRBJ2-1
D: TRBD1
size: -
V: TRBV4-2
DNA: TGTGCCAGCAGCCTGGGGGGGACAGGGCTGGGGGGCAATGAGCAGTTCTTC
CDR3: CASSLGGTGLGGNEQFF

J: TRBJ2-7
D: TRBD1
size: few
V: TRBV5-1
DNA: TGCGCCAGCAGCTTGGCCAGCACAGGGGGCGGCGAGCAGTACTTC
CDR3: CASSLASTGGGEQYF

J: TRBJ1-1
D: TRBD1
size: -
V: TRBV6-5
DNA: TGTGCCAGCAGGGCACAGGGGGTTGGCACTGAAGCTTTCTTT
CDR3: CASRAQGVGTEAFF

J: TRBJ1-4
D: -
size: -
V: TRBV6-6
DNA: TGTGCCAGCAGTTACTCCCCCCTACAGAGGGATGAAAAACTGTTTTTT
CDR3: CASSYSPLQRDEKLFF

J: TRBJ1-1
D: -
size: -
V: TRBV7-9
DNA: TGTGCCAGCCCCGGGGGGGCGTCGATGAACACTGAAGCTTTCTTT
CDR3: CASPGGASMNTEAFF

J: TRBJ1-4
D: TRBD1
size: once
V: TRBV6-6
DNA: TGTGCCAGCAGTTACTTTAGACAGGGCCCGGGAGAAAAACTGTTTTTT
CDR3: CASSYFRQGPGEKLFF

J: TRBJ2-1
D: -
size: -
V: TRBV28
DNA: TGTGCCAGCAGCCCTGGGGGGACCTACAATGAGCAGTTCTTC
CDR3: CASSPGGTYNEQFF

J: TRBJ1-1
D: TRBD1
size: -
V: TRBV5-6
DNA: TGTGCCAGCAGGAGCCGACAGGGAATGAACACTGAAGCTTTCTTT
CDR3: CASRSRQGMNTEAFF

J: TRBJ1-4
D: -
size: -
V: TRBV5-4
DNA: TGTGCCAGCAGCTTGGACAGGCCCGGGGAAAAACTGTTTTTT
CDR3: CASSLDRPGEKLFF

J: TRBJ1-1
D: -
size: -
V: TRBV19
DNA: TGTGCCAGTAGTATAAGGGGCAGTCATGAGAACACTGAAGCTTTCTTT
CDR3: CASSIRGSHENTEAFF

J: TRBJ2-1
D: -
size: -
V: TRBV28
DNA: TGTGCCAGCACCCAGGAGGGCCGGGGCAATGAGCAGTTCTTC
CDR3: CASTQEGRGNEQFF

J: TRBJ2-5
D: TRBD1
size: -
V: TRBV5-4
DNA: TGTGCCAGCAGCTTCGGACAGGTACTACAAGAGACCCAGTACTTC
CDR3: CASSFGQVLQETQYF

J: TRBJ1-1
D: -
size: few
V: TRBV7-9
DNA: TGTGCCAGCAGCCCAGAGGGAGGATATTTGTGGACTGAAGCTTTCTTT
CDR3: CASSPEGGYLWTEAFF

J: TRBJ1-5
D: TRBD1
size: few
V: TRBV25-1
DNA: TGTGCCAGCAGTCCCTCGGACAGGGGAGGCAATCAGCCCCAGCATTTT
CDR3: CASSPSDRGGNQPQHF

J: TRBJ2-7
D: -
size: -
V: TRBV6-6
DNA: TGTGCCAGCAGTTACGGTTCAGGCACCTACGAGCAGTACTTC
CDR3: CASSYGSGTYEQYF